This TCR beta chain is drawn from a study of Tregs in tolerant kidney transplant recipients. Study-level information: Mixed chimerism was transient after nonmyeloablative marrow transplants from related graft donors.

Generated by immunoSEQ multiplex PCR, the TCRdb table keeps only in-frame clones and is missing some. There are 90,000 to 130,000 clones in the sample; nearly 90% occur only once, and about 0.35% lies in the top ten. Unstimulated regulatory T cells (CD4+CD25+CD127-), CD4+CD25- non-regulatory cells, CD4 and CD8 cells were FACS-sorted from thawed PBMCs. On this clone: Its antigen is undetermined.

From germline, CDR1 is SGHTA and CDR2 FQGNSA. The V and J ends lost 4 bases and 0 bases respectively, with 8 bases between them. This CDR3 has 14 amino acids. Study outcomes and limitations: The most relevant donor-specific Treg TCRbeta repertoire apparently came from expansion with activated donor B cells. No direct test of biological reproducibility was done here.

This specimen consisted of CD4+ T cells from blood, obtained before the transplant. V is TRBV7-2 and J is TRBJ2-3; D is ambiguous. This clonotype was sampled from a human donor who received a combined kidney and bone marrow transplant. CDR3 region: CASSSTTSTDTQYF. Here the CDR3 DNA reads TGTGCCAGCAGCTCGACAACTAGCACAGATACGCAGTATTTT.